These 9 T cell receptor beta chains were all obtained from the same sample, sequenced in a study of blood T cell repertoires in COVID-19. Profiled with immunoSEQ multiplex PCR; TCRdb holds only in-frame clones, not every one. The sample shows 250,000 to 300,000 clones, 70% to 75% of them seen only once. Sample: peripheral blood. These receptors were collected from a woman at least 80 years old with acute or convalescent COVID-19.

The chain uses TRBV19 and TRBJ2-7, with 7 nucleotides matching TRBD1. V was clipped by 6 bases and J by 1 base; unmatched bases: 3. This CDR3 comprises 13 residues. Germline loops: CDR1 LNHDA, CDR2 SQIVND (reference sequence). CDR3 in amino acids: CASRRQGSYEQYF. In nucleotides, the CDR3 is TGTGCCAGTAGGCGACAGGGTTCCTACGAGCAGTACTTC.

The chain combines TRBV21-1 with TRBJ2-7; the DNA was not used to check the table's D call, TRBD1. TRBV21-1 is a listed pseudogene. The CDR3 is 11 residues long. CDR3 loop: CASKGGREQYF. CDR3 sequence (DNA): TGTGCCAGCAAAGGGGGCAGAGAGCAGTACTTC.

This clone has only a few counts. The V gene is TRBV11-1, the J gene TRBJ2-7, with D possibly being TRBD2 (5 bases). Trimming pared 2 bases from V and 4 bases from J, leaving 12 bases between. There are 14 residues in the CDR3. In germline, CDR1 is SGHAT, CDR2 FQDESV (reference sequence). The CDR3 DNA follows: TGTGCCAGCAGCTTACTTCCCGGACTGTACGAGCAGTACTTC. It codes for CASSLLPGLYEQYF. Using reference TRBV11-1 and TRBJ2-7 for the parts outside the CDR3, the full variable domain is EAEVAQSPRYKITEKSQAVAFWCDPISGHATLYWYRQILGQGPELLVQFQDESVVDDSQLPKDRFSAERLKGVDSTLKIQPAELGDSAMYLCASSLLPGLYEQYFGPGTRLTVT.

CDR3 sequence reads: CASSTSLAGGQETQYF. CDR3 nucleotide sequence: TGTGCCAGCAGTACCTCACTAGCGGGGGGCCAAGAGACCCAGTACTTC. This sequence joins TRBV27 and TRBJ2-5; 12 nucleotides line up with TRBD2. V lost 5 bases to trimming and J lost 1 base; unmatched junction nucleotides: 5. CDR1 MNHEY and CDR2 SMNVEV come from the germline V gene (reference sequence). The CDR3 length is 16 residues.

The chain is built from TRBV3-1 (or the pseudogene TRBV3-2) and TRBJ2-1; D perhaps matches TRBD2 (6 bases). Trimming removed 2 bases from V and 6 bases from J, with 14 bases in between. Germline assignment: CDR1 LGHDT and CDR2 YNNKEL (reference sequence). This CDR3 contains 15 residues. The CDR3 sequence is CASSQPSVGRNEQFF. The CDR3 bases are TGTGCCAGCAGCCAACCTAGCGTCGGGCGCAATGAGCAGTTCTTC.

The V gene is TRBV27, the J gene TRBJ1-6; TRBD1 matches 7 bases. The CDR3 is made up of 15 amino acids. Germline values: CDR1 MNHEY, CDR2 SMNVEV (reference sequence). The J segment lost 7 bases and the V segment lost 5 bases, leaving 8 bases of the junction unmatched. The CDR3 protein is CASSAEGAWNSPLHF. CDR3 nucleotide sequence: TGTGCCAGCAGTGCCGAGGGGGCATGGAATTCACCCCTCCACTTT.

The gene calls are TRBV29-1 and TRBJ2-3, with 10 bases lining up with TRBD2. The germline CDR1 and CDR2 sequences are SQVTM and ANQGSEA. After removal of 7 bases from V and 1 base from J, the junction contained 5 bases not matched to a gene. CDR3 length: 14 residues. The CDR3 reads CSEVAGGRTDTQYF. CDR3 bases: TGCAGCGAGGTAGCGGGAGGTCGCACAGATACGCAGTATTTT.

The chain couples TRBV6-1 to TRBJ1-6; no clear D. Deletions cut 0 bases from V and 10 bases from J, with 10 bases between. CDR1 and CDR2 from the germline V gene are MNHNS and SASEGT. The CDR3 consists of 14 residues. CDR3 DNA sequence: TGTGCCAGCAGTGAAGCGGGAGTGCGATCACCCCTCCACTTT. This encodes CASSEAGVRSPLHF.

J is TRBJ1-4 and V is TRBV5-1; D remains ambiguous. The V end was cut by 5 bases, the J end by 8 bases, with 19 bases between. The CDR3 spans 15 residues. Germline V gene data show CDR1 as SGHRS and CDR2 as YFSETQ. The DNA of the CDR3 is TGCGCCAGCAGTCAGTGGCCCGGGGTCGACGAAAAACTGTTTTTT. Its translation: CASSQWPGVDEKLFF. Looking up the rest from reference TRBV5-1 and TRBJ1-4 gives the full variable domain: KAGVTQTPRYLIKTRGQQVTLSCSPISGHRSVSWYQQTPGQGLQFLFEYFSETQRNKGNFPGRFSGRQFSNSRSEMNVSTLELGDSALYLCASSQWPGVDEKLFFGSGTQLSVL.